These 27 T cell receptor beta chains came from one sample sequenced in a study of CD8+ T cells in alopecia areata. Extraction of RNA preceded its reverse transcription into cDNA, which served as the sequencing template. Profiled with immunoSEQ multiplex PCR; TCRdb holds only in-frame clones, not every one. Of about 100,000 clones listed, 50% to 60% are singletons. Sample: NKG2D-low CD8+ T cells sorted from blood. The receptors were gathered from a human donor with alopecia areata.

DNA for the CDR3: TGTGCCATCAGTGAGTCTGCAGGGCGCACTGAAGCTTTCTTT. The encoded protein is CAISESAGRTEAFF. The chain joins TRBV10-3 to TRBJ1-1, with D possibly being TRBD1 (5 bases). From germline, CDR1 is ENHRY and CDR2 SYGVKD. The CDR3 sequence is 14 residues long. V was shortened by 0 bases and J by 4 bases, with 9 bases between the two germline ends.

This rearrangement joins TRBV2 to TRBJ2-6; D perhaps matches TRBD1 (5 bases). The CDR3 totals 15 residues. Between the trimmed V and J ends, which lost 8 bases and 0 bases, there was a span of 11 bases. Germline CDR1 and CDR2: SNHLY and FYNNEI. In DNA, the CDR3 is TGTGCCAGCTGTAAAGGGGACTCTGGGGCCAACGTCCTGACTTTC. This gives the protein CASCKGDSGANVLTF.

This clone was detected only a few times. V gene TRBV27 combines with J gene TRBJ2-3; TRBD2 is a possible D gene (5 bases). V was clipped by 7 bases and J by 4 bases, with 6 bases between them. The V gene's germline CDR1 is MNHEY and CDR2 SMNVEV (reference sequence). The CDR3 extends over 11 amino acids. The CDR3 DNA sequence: TGTGCCAGCACCGGGGCAGATACGCAGTATTTT. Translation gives CASTGADTQYF.

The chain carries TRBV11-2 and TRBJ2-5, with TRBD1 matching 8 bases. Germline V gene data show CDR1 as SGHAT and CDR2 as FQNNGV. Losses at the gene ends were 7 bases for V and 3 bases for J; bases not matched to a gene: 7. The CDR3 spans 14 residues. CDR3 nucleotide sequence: TGTGCCAGCACCCCGCGGACAGGGAAAGAGACCCAGTACTTC. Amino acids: CASTPRTGKETQYF.

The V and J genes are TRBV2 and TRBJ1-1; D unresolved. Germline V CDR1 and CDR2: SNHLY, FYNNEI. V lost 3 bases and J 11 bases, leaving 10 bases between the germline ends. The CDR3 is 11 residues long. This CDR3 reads CASSDLMWAFF. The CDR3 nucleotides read TGTGCCAGCAGTGACCTGATGTGGGCTTTCTTT.

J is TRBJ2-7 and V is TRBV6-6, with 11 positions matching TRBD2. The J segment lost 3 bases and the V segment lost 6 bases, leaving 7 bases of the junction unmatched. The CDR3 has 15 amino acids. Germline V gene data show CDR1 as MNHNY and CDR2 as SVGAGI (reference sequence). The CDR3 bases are TGTGCCAGCAGCTGGGGGGGGACTAGCGGCTACGAGCAGTACTTC. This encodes CASSWGGTSGYEQYF.

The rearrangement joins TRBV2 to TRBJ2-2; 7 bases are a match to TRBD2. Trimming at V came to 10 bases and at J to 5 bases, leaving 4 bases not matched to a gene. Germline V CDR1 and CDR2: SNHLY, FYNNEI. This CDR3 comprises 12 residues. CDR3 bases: TGTGCCAAGACTAGCTTGACCGGGGAGCTGTTTTTT. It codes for CAKTSLTGELFF.

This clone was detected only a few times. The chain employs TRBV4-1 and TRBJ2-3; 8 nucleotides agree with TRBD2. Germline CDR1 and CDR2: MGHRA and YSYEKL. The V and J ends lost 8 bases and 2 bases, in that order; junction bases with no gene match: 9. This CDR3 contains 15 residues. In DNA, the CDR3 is TGCGCCAGCTTATCTGCGGGAGGACCCACAGATACGCAGTATTTT. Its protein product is CASLSAGGPTDTQYF.

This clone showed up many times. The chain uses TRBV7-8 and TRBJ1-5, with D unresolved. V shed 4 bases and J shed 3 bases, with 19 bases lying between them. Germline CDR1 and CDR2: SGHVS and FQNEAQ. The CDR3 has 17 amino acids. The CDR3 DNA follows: TGTGCCAGCAGCTCCACTTTAGGTGCGGCCTTCAATCAGCCCCAGCATTTT. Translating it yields CASSSTLGAAFNQPQHF.

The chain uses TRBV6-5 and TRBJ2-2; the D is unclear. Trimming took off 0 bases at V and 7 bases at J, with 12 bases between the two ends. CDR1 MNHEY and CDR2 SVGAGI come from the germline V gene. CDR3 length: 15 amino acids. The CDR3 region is CASSYSWQSDGELFF. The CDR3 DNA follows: TGTGCCAGCAGTTACTCCTGGCAGTCAGACGGGGAGCTGTTTTTT.

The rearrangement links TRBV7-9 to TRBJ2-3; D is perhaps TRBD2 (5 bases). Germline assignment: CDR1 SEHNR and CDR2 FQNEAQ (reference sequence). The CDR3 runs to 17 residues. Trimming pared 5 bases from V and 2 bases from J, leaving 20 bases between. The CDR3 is CASSILAQYGSTDTQYF. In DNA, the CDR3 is TGTGCCAGCAGCATCCTAGCCCAGTATGGATCCACAGATACGCAGTATTTT.

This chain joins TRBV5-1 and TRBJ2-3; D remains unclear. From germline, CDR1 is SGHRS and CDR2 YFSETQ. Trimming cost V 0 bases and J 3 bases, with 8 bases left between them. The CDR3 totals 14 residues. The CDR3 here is CASSLEGGTDTQYF. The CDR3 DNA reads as TGCGCCAGCAGCTTGGAGGGTGGTACAGATACGCAGTATTTT.

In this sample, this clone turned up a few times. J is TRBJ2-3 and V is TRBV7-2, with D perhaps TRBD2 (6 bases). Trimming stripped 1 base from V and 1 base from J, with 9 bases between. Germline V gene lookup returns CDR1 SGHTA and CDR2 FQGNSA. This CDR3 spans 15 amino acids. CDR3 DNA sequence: TGTGCCAGCAGCTTAGTCGGGGGTCGCACAGATACGCAGTATTTT. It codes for CASSLVGGRTDTQYF. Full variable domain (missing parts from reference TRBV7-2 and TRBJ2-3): GAGVSQSPSNKVTEKGKDVELRCDPISGHTALYWYRQSLGQGLEFLIYFQGNSAPDKSGLPSDRFSAERTGGSVSTLTIQRTQQEDSAVYLCASSLVGGRTDTQYFGPGTRLTVL.

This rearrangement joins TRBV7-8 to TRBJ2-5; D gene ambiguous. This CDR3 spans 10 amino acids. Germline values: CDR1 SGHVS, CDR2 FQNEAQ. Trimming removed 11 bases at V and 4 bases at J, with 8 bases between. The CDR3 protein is CASARETQYF. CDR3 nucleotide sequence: TGTGCCTCTGCGAGAGAGACCCAGTACTTC.

The CDR3 sequence: CASSTIRAGGYTEAFF. For the CDR3, the DNA is TGTGCCAGCTCCACCATAAGAGCGGGGGGGTACACTGAAGCTTTCTTT. This chain links TRBV28 with TRBJ1-1; the D gene is possibly TRBD1 (5 bases). CDR1 and CDR2 from the germline V gene are MDHEN and SYDVKM. The CDR3 runs 16 residues. The V and J ends lost 8 bases and 3 bases respectively, with 22 bases between them.

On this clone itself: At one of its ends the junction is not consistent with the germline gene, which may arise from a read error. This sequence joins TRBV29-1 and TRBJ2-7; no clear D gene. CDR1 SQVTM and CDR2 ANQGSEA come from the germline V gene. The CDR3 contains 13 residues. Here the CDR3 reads CSVVRPTSYEQHF. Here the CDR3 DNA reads TGCAGCGTTGTTAGGCCTACCTCCTACGAGCAGCACTTC.

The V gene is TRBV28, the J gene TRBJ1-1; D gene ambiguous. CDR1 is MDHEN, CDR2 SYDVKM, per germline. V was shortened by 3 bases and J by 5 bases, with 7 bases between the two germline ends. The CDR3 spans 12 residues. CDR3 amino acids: CASSFKRTEAFF. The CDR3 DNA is TGTGCCAGCAGTTTCAAGAGGACTGAAGCTTTCTTT.

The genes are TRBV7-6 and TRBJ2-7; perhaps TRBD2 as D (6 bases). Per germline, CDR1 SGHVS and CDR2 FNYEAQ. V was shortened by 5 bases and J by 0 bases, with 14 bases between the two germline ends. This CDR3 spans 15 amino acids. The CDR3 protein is CASSPEPGDSYEQYF. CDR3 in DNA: TGTGCCAGCAGCCCAGAACCGGGAGACTCCTACGAGCAGTACTTC.

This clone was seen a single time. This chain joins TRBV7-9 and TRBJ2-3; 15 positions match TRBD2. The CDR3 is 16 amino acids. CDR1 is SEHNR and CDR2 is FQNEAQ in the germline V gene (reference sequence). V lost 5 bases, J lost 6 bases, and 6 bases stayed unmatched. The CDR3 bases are TGTGCCAGCAGCGGAACGGGGACTAGCGGGAGGGATACGCAGTATTTT. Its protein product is CASSGTGTSGRDTQYF.

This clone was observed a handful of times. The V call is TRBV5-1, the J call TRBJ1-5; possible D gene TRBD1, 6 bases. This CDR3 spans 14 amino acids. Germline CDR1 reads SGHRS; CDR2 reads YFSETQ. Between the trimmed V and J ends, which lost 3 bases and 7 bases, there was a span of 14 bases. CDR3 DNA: TGCGCCAGCAGCTCGACAGGTTTAGGCCAGCCCCAGCATTTT. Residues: CASSSTGLGQPQHF.

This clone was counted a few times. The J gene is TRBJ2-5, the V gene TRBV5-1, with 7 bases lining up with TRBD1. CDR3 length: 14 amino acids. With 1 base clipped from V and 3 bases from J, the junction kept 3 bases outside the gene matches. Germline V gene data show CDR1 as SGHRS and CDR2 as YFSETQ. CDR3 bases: TGCGCCAGCAGCTTGCGACAGGGCGAAGAGACCCAGTACTTC. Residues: CASSLRQGEETQYF.

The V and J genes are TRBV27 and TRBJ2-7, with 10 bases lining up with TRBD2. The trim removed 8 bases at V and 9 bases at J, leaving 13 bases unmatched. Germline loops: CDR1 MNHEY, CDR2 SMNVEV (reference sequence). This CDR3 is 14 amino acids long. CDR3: CASGAGLAALGQYF. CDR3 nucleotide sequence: TGTGCCAGCGGCGCAGGACTAGCGGCCCTAGGGCAGTACTTC.

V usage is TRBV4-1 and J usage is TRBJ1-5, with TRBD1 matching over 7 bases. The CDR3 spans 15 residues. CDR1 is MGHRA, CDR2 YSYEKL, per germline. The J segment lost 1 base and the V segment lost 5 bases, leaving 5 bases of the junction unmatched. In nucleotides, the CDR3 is TGCGCCAGCAGCGAAGCGGGACAGAGCAATCAGCCCCAGCATTTT. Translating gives CASSEAGQSNQPQHF.

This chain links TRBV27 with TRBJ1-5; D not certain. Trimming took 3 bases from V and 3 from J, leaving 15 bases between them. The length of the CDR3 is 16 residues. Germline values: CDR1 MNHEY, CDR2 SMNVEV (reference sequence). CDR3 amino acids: CASSLLGRRPNQPQHF. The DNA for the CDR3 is TGTGCCAGCAGTTTGCTCGGCAGGAGGCCCAATCAGCCCCAGCATTTT.

This CDR3 is CATAPPEDYNEQFF. CDR3 bases: TGTGCCACCGCTCCCCCAGAAGACTACAATGAGCAGTTCTTC. The V and J genes are TRBV15 and TRBJ2-1; D remains ambiguous. V was cut by 8 bases and J by 3 bases, with 14 bases left in between. There are 14 residues in the CDR3. Germline CDR1 and CDR2: LNHNV and YYDKDF (reference sequence).

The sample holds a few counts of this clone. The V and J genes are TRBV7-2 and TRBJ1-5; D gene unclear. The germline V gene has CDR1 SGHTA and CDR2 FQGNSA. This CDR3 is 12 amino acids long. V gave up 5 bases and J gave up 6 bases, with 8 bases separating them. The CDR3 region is CASSPIGQPQHF. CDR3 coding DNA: TGTGCCAGCAGCCCGATCGGTCAGCCCCAGCATTTT.

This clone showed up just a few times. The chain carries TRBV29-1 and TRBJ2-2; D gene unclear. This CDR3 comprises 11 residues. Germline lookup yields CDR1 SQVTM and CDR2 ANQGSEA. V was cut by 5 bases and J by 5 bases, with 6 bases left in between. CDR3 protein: CSVLGTGELFF. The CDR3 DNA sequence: TGCAGCGTTCTAGGTACCGGGGAGCTGTTTTTT.